This T cell receptor (beta chain) was sequenced in a study of shared T cell receptors in the human thymus. TCRdb's copy holds only in-frame clones and misses some; the assay was immunoSEQ multiplex PCR. The table records 600,000 or so clones, more than 70% of them present only once. The sample also formed part of further work on human thymus T cells.

The sequencing input was thymocytes. The receptor's source is a boy in the first two years of life with a congenital heart defect.

CDR3 sequence (DNA): TGTGCCAGCAGTCCATACGGACTAGCGGTCCTCACCGGGGAGCTGTTTTTT. Protein product: CASSPYGLAVLTGELFF. This chain uses TRBV27 with TRBJ2-2; 10 bases are a match to TRBD2. The V and J ends lost 5 bases and 4 bases, in that order; junction bases with no gene match: 10. The CDR3 covers 17 residues. Per germline, CDR1 MNHEY and CDR2 SMNVEV (reference sequence).